This TCR beta chain was obtained from a study of blood T cell repertoires in COVID-19. Study summary: Some COVID-19 samples were acute and others convalescent; all came from the United States, Italy and Spain. From T cells, B-cell-depleted T cells, or PBMCs came the material, which was cDNA or gDNA.

The CDR3 extends over 14 amino acids. Germline assignment: CDR1 MNHEY and CDR2 SVGAGI. V shed 6 bases, J shed 7 bases, and the junction held 4 bases outside the gene matches. Original processing methods: Estimation of nucleated cell counts was performed using reference gene primer amplification. Profiled with immunoSEQ multiplex PCR; TCRdb holds only in-frame clones, not every one. V, J and clone size are taken as reported in that table, and D and trimming were inferred from the DNA itself. The sample records roughly 30,000 clones, about 85% being singletons. Input material: peripheral blood. The V call is TRBV6-5, the J call TRBJ2-2; 11 bases are a match to TRBD2. The source is a human donor with acute or convalescent COVID-19. The donor label of this sample is uncertain. Written as DNA, the CDR3 is TGTGCCAGCAGCCCCGGACTAGCGGGCGGGGAGCTGTTTTTT. Its translation: CASSPGLAGGELFF.